These 6 T cell receptor beta chains were sequenced from one sample in a study of blood T cell repertoires in COVID-19. Sequenced by immunoSEQ multiplex PCR; TCRdb stores in-frame clones only, minus some. The sample consists of 87,000 or so clones, over 75% of them appearing once. Material for sequencing was peripheral blood. Source of these receptors: a woman over 75 with acute or convalescent COVID-19.

The chain is built from TRBV6-6 and TRBJ1-1, with D maybe TRBD1 (6 bases). Germline V gives CDR1 MNHNY, CDR2 SVGAGI (reference sequence). This CDR3 contains 13 residues. V was shortened by 8 bases and J by 3 bases, with 13 bases between the two germline ends. The CDR3 coding sequence is TGTGCCAGCCAAACCTCAGGGGACACTGAAGCTTTCTTT. Its protein is CASQTSGDTEAFF.

This clone was recorded only once. CDR3 amino acids: CASSKQGFGGELFF. CDR3 bases: TGTGCCAGCAGCAAACAGGGTTTCGGCGGGGAGCTGTTTTTT. V gene TRBV9 combines with J gene TRBJ2-2, with a weak D call TRBD1 (6 bases). The CDR3 is 14 amino acids. V lost 4 bases and J lost 7, with 14 bases in between. The germline V gene encodes CDR1 SGDLS and CDR2 YYNGEE.

A single count supports this clone. This chain links TRBV19 with TRBJ1-2; D perhaps matches TRBD1 (5 bases). The CDR3 length is 16 residues. Germline values: CDR1 LNHDA, CDR2 SQIVND (reference sequence). V lost 6 bases and J lost 1, with 18 bases in between. The CDR3 spells CASSLSGPQGNYGYTF. The CDR3 bases are TGTGCCAGTAGCCTTTCCGGACCCCAGGGTAACTATGGCTACACCTTC.

This chain links TRBV2 with TRBJ1-1; D is uncertain. The germline V gene encodes CDR1 SNHLY and CDR2 FYNNEI. This CDR3 region has 13 residues. V was trimmed by 1 base and J by 4 bases, leaving 7 bases between them. The CDR3 protein is CASSEGLRTEAFF. In DNA form, the CDR3 reads TGTGCCAGCAGTGAAGGCTTGCGCACTGAAGCTTTCTTT.

This chain connects TRBV19 to TRBJ2-5, with 7 bases fitting TRBD2. This CDR3 contains 13 residues. V gave up 4 bases and J gave up 5 bases; unmatched junction bases: 4. Germline CDR1 is LNHDA and CDR2 is SQIVND (reference sequence). The CDR3 DNA reads as TGTGCCAGTAGTACTAGCGGTCGGGAGACCCAGTACTTC. Its protein is CASSTSGRETQYF.

This chain joins TRBV27 and TRBJ2-2; D is perhaps TRBD1 (6 bases). Germline V gene data show CDR1 as MNHEY and CDR2 as SMNVEV (reference sequence). The CDR3 contains 17 residues. Trimming took 6 bases from V and 0 from J, leaving 17 bases between them. The CDR3, as DNA: TGTGCCAGCAGCCCTAGGAGACAGGACTCGAACACCGGGGAGCTGTTTTTT. This codes for CASSPRRQDSNTGELFF.